This passage covers 18 T cell receptor beta chains from one sample sequenced in a study of blood T cells in healthy people across ages. Using a J-beta primer mix together with a sample-barcoded 5' primer, a second PCR was run for about 7 to 12 cycles. TCRdb re-called the 5' RACE reads through MiXCR, storing one row per CDR3 protein. Counted here are about 1,800,000 distinct CDR3 sequences, 28% occurring once; the ten biggest clones make up 7.7%. The sample taken for sequencing was blood. These receptors all come from a woman in her 30s in good health.

Worth noting for this clonotype: This may come from a read error, since a much larger clone is one base off. This chain uses TRBV5-1 with TRBJ2-7; TRBD2 matches 8 bases. The J call may be faulty, since TRBJ2-5 better matches the DNA end. The CDR3 loop spans 15 amino acids. Germline V gene lookup returns CDR1 SGHRS and CDR2 YFSETQ. In DNA, the CDR3 is TGCGCCAGCAGCTTGGGATTAGCGGGGACGGAGACCCAGTACTTC. Protein: CASSLGLAGTETQYF.

In its sample, this clonotype was seen once. One end of the junction varies from germline; a read error may be responsible. The chain has TRBV5-1 and TRBJ1-4, with a weak D call TRBD1 (5 bases). The V gene's germline CDR1 is SGHRS and CDR2 YFSETQ. The CDR3 consists of 13 residues. In DNA form, the CDR3 reads TGCGCCAGCAGCTCGGGGGATGCTGAAGAACTGTTTTTT. Translating gives CASSSGDAEELFF.

This clonotype has just a few counts. The chain combines TRBV24-1 with TRBJ2-3, with D possibly matching TRBD2 (5 bases). Trimming removed 4 bases from V and 2 bases from J, with 15 bases in between. The germline gives CDR1 KGHDR, CDR2 SFDVKD. CDR3 size: 16 residues. The DNA for the CDR3 is TGTGCCACCAGTGAAACACTAGGGCCTACCACAGATACGCAGTATTTT. Translated, it gives CATSETLGPTTDTQYF.

This clonotype showed up many times. The V call is TRBV4-3, the J call TRBJ2-7, with 7 bases aligning to TRBD1. The CDR3 spans 15 residues. The J segment lost 0 bases and the V segment lost 3 bases, leaving 5 bases of the junction unmatched. Germline loops: CDR1 LGHNA, CDR2 YSLEER. The CDR3 here is CASSHYYRGSYEQYF. In nucleotides, the CDR3 is TGCGCCAGCAGCCACTACTACAGGGGCTCCTACGAGCAGTACTTC.

The chain combines TRBV6-2 or TRBV6-3 with TRBJ2-1, with D tentatively TRBD2 (6 bases). The germline CDR1 and CDR2 sequences are MNHEY and SVGEGT. This CDR3 comprises 13 residues. Trimming shortened V by 11 bases and J by 13 bases, and 24 bases separated the two germline ends. In nucleotides, the CDR3 is TGTGCCTCGGACCGGCTCGGGAGCGTAATACAGTTCTTC. Its translation is CASDRLGSVIQFF.

This clonotype was recorded a few times. This chain connects TRBV4-1 to TRBJ1-5, with TRBD1 as a possible D gene (6 bases). V was trimmed by 3 bases and J by 6 bases, leaving 18 bases between them. The CDR3 is 16 amino acids. The germline CDR1 and CDR2 sequences are MGHRA and YSYEKL. The CDR3 protein is CASSQDQVRGSQPQHF. CDR3 coding DNA: TGCGCCAGCAGCCAGGATCAAGTCAGGGGAAGTCAGCCCCAGCATTTT.

The V and J genes are TRBV7-2 and TRBJ2-2; no firm D call. The CDR3 covers 15 residues. The germline V and J ends were trimmed by 3 bases and 0 bases, with 8 bases remaining between them. Germline CDR1 SGHTA, CDR2 FQGNSA. The chain's CDR3 is CASSFWTSNTGELFF. In DNA, the CDR3 is TGTGCCAGCAGCTTTTGGACCTCGAACACCGGGGAGCTGTTTTTT.

Only a few counts were recorded for this clonotype. The CDR3 DNA reads as TGTGCCAGCAGCTTGGATGTGAATCCTAACTATGGCTACACCTTC. Protein product: CASSLDVNPNYGYTF. The gene calls are TRBV5-5 and TRBJ1-2, with unresolved D. Germline V gene data show CDR1 as SGHKS and CDR2 as YYEKEE (reference sequence). This CDR3 spans 15 amino acids. With 0 bases removed from V and 0 bases from J, the gap between germline ends came to 9 bases.

About this clonotype: A clone one base away is much larger, so this may be a read error. The rearrangement links TRBV7-2 to TRBJ2-5; possibly TRBD2 for D (6 bases). The CDR3 totals 14 residues. Germline loops: CDR1 SGHTA, CDR2 FQGNSA. Trimming removed 5 bases at V and 13 bases at J, with 23 bases between. CDR3 sequence (DNA): TGTGCCAGCAGCCAAACACTAGCTCCCAACGAGCGGTACTTC. Its translation is CASSQTLAPNERYF.

V gene TRBV20-1 combines with J gene TRBJ2-1; TRBD2 matches at 13 bases. Trimming cost V 1 base and J 9 bases; bases outside gene matches: 9. CDR3 length: 16 residues. Per the germline V gene, CDR1 is DFQATT and CDR2 is SNEGSKA (reference sequence). This CDR3 reads CSARVRTSGRWGEQFF. CDR3 nucleotide sequence: TGCAGTGCTAGAGTTCGGACTAGCGGGAGATGGGGTGAGCAGTTCTTC.

This chain connects TRBV7-2 to TRBJ2-1; 13 bases agree with TRBD2. From germline, CDR1 is SGHTA and CDR2 FQGNSA. J lost 4 bases, V lost 6 bases, and 9 bases had no gene match. The CDR3 is 17 residues long. DNA of the CDR3: TGTGCCAGCAGGCTTACCGGGACTAGCGGGAAGTACAATGAGCAGTTCTTC. This codes for CASRLTGTSGKYNEQFF.

The chain is built from TRBV13 and TRBJ1-6; TRBD1 matches at 9 bases. The V gene's germline CDR1 is PRHDT and CDR2 FYEKMQ (reference sequence). Unmatched junction bases numbered 6, after V lost 6 bases and J lost 9 bases. The length of the CDR3 is 14 residues. CDR3 region: CASRTGGLSSPLHF. The CDR3 DNA is TGTGCCAGCAGAACAGGGGGCTTGAGTTCACCCCTCCACTTT.

The V and J genes are TRBV7-2 and TRBJ2-5; no reliable D call. The germline V and J ends were trimmed by 5 bases and 0 bases, with 13 bases remaining between them. This CDR3 has 15 residues. In germline, CDR1 is SGHTA, CDR2 FQGNSA. Here the CDR3 DNA reads TGTGCCAGCAGCCCTTCGAAAGTGGACCAAGAGACCCAGTACTTC. Amino acid sequence: CASSPSKVDQETQYF.

The chain couples TRBV19 to TRBJ2-1; 8 bases are a match to TRBD1. J was trimmed by 10 bases and V by 4 bases; bases with no gene match: 6. CDR1 and CDR2 (germline): LNHDA, SQIVND (reference sequence). The CDR3 spans 13 residues. The CDR3: CASSRTGYLEQFF. CDR3 bases: TGTGCCAGTAGTAGGACAGGGTATTTAGAGCAGTTCTTC.

The chain links TRBV4-3 to TRBJ2-4, with unresolved D. The J call is in doubt because the DNA end fits TRBJ2-7 better. The CDR3 has 15 residues. The germline CDR1 and CDR2 sequences are LGHNA and YSLEER. CDR3 loop: CASSQDAVAWYEQYF. CDR3 DNA: TGCGCCAGCAGCCAAGACGCGGTAGCTTGGTACGAGCAGTACTTC.

The chain couples TRBV7-2 to TRBJ1-4; D gene uncertain. This CDR3 has 14 amino acids. The germline V and J ends were trimmed by 5 bases and 8 bases, with 15 bases remaining between them. Germline CDR1 is SGHTA and CDR2 is FQGNSA. CDR3 in amino acids: CASSPTSHREKLFF. The CDR3, as DNA: TGTGCCAGCAGCCCAACATCACATCGGGAAAAACTGTTTTTT. The complete variable domain, with remaining parts taken from reference TRBV7-2 and TRBJ1-4, reads GAGVSQSPSNKVTEKGKDVELRCDPISGHTALYWYRQSLGQGLEFLIYFQGNSAPDKSGLPSDRFSAERTGGSVSTLTIQRTQQEDSAVYLCASSPTSHREKLFFGSGTQLSVL.

Remarks on this clonotype: A much more abundant neighbour one base away suggests this may be a read error. The chain employs TRBV29-1 and TRBJ2-1; TRBD2 agrees at 14 bases. From germline, CDR1 is SQVTM and CDR2 ANQGSEA. CDR3 length: 12 residues. Trimming removed 8 bases from V and 9 bases from J; junction bases left unmatched: 3. In DNA form, the CDR3 reads TGCAGCTTCGGACTAGCGGGAGGTGAGCAGTTCTTC. Translating it yields CSFGLAGGEQFF.

Details on this clonotype: The junction differs from germline at one of its ends, possibly a read error. The chain combines TRBV15 with TRBJ1-4, with D uncertain. Germline V gene lookup returns CDR1 LNHNV and CDR2 YYDKDF (reference sequence). The CDR3 spans 15 residues. CDR3 region: CATSRVTVGGEKPFF. DNA of the CDR3: TGTGCCACCAGCAGAGTTACAGTAGGCGGTGAAAAACCGTTTTTT.